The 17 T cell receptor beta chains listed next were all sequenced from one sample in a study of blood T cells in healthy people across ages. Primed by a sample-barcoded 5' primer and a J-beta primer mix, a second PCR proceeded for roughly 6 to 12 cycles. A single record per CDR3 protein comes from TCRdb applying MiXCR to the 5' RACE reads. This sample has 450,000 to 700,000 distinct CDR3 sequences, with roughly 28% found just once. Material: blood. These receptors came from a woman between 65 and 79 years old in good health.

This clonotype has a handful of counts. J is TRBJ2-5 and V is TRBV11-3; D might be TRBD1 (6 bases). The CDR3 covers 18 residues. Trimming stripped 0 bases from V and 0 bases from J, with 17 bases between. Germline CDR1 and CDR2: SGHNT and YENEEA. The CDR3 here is CASSLDVVRQDYQETQYF. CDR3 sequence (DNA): TGTGCCAGCAGCTTAGACGTTGTGAGACAGGATTACCAAGAGACCCAGTACTTC.

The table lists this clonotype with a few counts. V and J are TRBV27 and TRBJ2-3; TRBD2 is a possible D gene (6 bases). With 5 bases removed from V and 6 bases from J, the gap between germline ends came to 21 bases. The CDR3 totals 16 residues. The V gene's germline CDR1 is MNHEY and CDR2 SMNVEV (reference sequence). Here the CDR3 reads CASSGLAMAASDTQYF. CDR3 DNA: TGTGCCAGCAGTGGGCTAGCGATGGCTGCGTCCGATACGCAGTATTTT.

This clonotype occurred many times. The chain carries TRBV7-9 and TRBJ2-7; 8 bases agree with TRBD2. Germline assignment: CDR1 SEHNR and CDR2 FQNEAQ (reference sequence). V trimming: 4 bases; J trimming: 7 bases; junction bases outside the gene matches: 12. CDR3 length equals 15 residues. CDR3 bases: TGTGCCAGCAGCTGGCCGGGGGTAGCGGGGAGTGAGCAGTACTTC. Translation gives CASSWPGVAGSEQYF. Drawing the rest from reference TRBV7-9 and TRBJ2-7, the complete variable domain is DTGVSQNPRHKITKRGQNVTFRCDPISEHNRLYWYRQTLGQGPEFLTYFQNEAQLEKSRLLSDRFSAERPKGSFSTLEIQRTEQGDSAMYLCASSWPGVAGSEQYFGPGTRLTVT.

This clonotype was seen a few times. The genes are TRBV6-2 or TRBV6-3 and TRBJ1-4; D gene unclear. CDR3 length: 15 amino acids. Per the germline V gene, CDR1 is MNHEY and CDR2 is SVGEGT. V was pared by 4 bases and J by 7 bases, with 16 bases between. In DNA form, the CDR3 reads TGTGCCAGCAGTTCCACGGGATTCGGCAGTGAAAAACTGTTTTTT. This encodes CASSSTGFGSEKLFF.

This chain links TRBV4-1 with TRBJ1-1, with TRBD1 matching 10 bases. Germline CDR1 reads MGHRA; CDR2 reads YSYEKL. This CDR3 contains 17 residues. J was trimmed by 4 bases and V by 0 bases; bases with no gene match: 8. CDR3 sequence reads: CASSQDPLGQGSTEAFF. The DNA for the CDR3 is TGCGCCAGCAGCCAAGACCCGTTGGGACAGGGGAGCACTGAAGCTTTCTTT.

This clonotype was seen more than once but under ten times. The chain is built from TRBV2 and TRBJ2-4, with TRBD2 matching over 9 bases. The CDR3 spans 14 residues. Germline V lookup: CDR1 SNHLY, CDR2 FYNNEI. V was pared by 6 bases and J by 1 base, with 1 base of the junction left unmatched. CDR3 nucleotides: TGTGCCAGCAGACTAGCGGGCGCCAAAAACATTCAGTACTTC. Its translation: CASRLAGAKNIQYF.

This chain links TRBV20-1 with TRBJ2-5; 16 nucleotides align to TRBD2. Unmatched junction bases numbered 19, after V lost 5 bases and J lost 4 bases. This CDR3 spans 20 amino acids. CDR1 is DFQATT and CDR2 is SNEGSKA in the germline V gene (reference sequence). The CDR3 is CSAGAHSGTSGGALLETQYF. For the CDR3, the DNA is TGCAGTGCTGGAGCGCACTCCGGGACTAGCGGGGGGGCCTTGTTAGAGACCCAGTACTTC.

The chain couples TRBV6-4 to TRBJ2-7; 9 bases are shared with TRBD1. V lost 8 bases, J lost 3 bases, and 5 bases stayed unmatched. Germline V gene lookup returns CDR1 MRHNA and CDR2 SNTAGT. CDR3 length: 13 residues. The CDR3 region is CASYRDRDYEQYF. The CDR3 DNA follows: TGTGCCAGCTACCGGGACAGGGACTACGAGCAGTACTTC.

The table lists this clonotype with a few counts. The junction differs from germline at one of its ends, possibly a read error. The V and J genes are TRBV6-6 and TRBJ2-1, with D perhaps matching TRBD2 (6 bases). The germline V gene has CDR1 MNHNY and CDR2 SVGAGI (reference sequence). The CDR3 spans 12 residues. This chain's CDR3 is CAITSPYNEQFF. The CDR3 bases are TGCGCCATAACTAGCCCCTACAATGAGCAGTTCTTC.

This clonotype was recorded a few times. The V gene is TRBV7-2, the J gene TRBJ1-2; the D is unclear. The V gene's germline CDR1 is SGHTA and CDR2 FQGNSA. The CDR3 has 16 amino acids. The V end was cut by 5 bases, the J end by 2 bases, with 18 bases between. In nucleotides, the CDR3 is TGTGCCAGCAGCCCCGACTTCGGACGGCCAAACTATGGCTACACCTTC. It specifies CASSPDFGRPNYGYTF.

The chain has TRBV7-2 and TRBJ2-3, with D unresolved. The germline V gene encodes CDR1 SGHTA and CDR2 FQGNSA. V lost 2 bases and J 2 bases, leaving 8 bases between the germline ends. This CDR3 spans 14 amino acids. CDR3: CASSLFGLTDTQYF. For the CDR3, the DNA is TGTGCCAGCAGCTTATTCGGTCTCACAGATACGCAGTATTTT.

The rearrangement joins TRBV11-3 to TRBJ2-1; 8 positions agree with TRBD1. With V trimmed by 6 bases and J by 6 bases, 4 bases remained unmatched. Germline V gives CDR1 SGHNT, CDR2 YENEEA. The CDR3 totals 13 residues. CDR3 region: CASRSTGGNEQFF. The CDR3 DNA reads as TGTGCCAGCAGATCTACAGGGGGCAATGAGCAGTTCTTC.

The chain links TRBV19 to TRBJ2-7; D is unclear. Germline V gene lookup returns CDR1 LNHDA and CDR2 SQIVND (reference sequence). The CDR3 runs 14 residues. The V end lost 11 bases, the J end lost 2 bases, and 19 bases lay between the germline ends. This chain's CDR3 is CASAYKSGTYEQYF. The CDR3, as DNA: TGTGCCTCTGCGTACAAGTCAGGTACCTACGAGCAGTACTTC.

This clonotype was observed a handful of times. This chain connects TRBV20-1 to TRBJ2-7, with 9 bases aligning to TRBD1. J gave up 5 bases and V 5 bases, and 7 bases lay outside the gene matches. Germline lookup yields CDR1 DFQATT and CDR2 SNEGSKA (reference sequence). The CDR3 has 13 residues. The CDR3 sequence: CSALGQGSHEQYF. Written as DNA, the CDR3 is TGCAGTGCTCTAGGACAGGGGTCCCACGAGCAGTACTTC.

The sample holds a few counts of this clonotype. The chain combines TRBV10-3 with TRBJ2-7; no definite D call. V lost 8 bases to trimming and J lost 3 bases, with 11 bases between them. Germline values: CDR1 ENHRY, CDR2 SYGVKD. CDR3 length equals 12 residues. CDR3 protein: CAIGQTFYEQYF. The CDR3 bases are TGTGCCATCGGTCAGACGTTCTACGAGCAGTACTTC.

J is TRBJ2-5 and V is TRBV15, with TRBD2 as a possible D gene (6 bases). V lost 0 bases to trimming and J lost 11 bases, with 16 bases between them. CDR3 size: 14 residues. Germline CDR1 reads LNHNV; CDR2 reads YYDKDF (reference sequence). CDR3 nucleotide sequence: TGTGCCACCAGCAGAGAACGGCAGTCGGGAGAGCAGTACTTC. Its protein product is CATSRERQSGEQYF.

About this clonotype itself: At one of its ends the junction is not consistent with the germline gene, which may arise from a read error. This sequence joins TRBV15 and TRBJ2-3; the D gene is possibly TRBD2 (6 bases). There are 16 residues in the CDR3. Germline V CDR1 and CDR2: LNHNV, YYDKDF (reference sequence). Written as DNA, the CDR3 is TGTGCCACCAGCAGATTACGGGGGTCGGGAACAGATGCGCAGTATTTT. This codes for CATSRLRGSGTDAQYF.